Shown below are 15 T cell receptor beta chains from a single sample sequenced in a study of cytomegalovirus exposure and HLA in healthy donors. 60 Vbeta and 13 Jbeta primers were used in PCR. Sequenced by immunoSEQ multiplex PCR; TCRdb stores in-frame clones only, minus some. The data hold 150,000 to 200,000 clones, with around four fifths observed a single time. Sequenced input: PBMCs. The receptors were gathered from a man in his fifties in good health and CMV-seropositive.

The chain joins TRBV28 to TRBJ1-5; D is possibly TRBD1 (5 bases). CDR3 length equals 12 residues. Germline loops: CDR1 MDHEN, CDR2 SYDVKM. V was pared by 7 bases and J by 11 bases, with 15 bases between. As DNA, the CDR3 is TGTGCCAGCATGGGGGGTCGAGGGGCCCAGCATTTT. Translating gives CASMGGRGAQHF.

The chain links TRBV9 to TRBJ2-3; TRBD2 is a possible D gene (7 bases). This CDR3 has 17 amino acids. Germline-derived CDR1 and CDR2 are SGDLS and YYNGEE. The V and J ends lost 2 bases and 0 bases respectively, with 16 bases between them. The CDR3 DNA is TGTGCCAGCAGCGTGGGGGGGCTACCCTCTAGCACAGATACGCAGTATTTT. Translation gives CASSVGGLPSSTDTQYF. The whole variable domain, filled in from reference TRBV9 and TRBJ2-3, reads DSGVTQTPKHLITATGQRVTLRCSPRSGDLSVYWYQQSLDQGLQFLIQYYNGEERAKGNILERFSAQQFPDLHSELNLSSLELGDSALYFCASSVGGLPSSTDTQYFGPGTRLTVL.

The CDR3 DNA sequence: TGTGCCAGCAGCTGGGGGACTAGCGTTATTAGGGAGACCCAGTACTTC. It codes for CASSWGTSVIRETQYF. The V and J genes are TRBV5-6 and TRBJ2-5, with 10 bases identical to TRBD2. The length of the CDR3 is 16 residues. Germline CDR1 and CDR2: SGHDT and YYEEEE. V shed 3 bases and J 5 bases; nucleotides not matched to a gene: 10.

This chain uses TRBV7-2 with TRBJ1-4; D may be TRBD1 (6 bases). The CDR3 runs 14 residues. Germline assignment: CDR1 SGHTA and CDR2 FQGNSA. The V end was cut by 6 bases, the J end by 4 bases, with 12 bases between. The CDR3: CASSGGGGNEKLFF. In DNA, the CDR3 is TGTGCCAGCAGTGGGGGGGGCGGTAATGAAAAACTGTTTTTT.

The CDR3 bases are TGTGCCAGCAGCGTAGGCTGGGGGGGGGACTCTGGAAACACCATATATTTT. Its translation is CASSVGWGGDSGNTIYF. The J gene is TRBJ1-3, the V gene TRBV9, with D possibly being TRBD1 (5 bases). The CDR3 is made up of 17 amino acids. Trimming took off 0 bases at V and 0 bases at J, with 13 bases between the two ends. CDR1 SGDLS and CDR2 YYNGEE come from the germline V gene.

The CDR3 region is CASSSDSTYEQYF. The CDR3 region has the DNA TGCGCCAGCAGCTCCGACAGTACCTACGAGCAGTACTTC. This chain joins TRBV5-1 and TRBJ2-7; TRBD1 might be the D (5 bases). V was shortened by 3 bases and J by 2 bases, with 9 bases between the two germline ends. Germline CDR1 reads SGHRS; CDR2 reads YFSETQ. The CDR3 length is 13 residues.

This chain connects TRBV2 to TRBJ2-5; D not resolved. The CDR3 consists of 15 residues. Looked up from germline, CDR1 is SNHLY and CDR2 is FYNNEI. Trimming shortened V by 4 bases and J by 7 bases, and 19 bases separated the two germline ends. DNA for the CDR3: TGTGCCAGCAGTGTTTACGAGCTGACAATGGGGACCCAGTACTTC. It encodes CASSVYELTMGTQYF.

The rearrangement joins TRBV6-5 to TRBJ1-3, with TRBD1 matching over 10 bases. The CDR3 consists of 16 residues. V dropped 2 bases and J dropped 3; count of bases not matched to a gene: 4. Germline V gives CDR1 MNHEY, CDR2 SVGAGI. CDR3 nucleotide sequence: TGTGCCAGCAGTTACGGCGGGACAGGGGTTGGAAACACCATATATTTT. It translates to CASSYGGTGVGNTIYF.

The V call is TRBV28, the J call TRBJ1-2, with no clear D. The CDR3 runs 15 residues. The ends were cut back, 7 bases at V and 4 bases at J, with 19 bases in the middle. Germline V lookup: CDR1 MDHEN, CDR2 SYDVKM. Written as DNA, the CDR3 is TGTGCCAGCACTCTTTCCTCGGGTTTGCGCTATGGCTACACCTTC. It codes for CASTLSSGLRYGYTF.

This clone has a handful of counts. The chain carries TRBV5-4 and TRBJ1-1; the D is unclear. This CDR3 is 15 amino acids long. The germline V gene has CDR1 SGHNT and CDR2 YYREEE (reference sequence). Trimming cost V 1 base and J 5 bases, with 15 bases left between them. Here the CDR3 reads CASSLRSETTTEAFF. Written as DNA, the CDR3 is TGTGCCAGCAGCTTGAGGTCCGAGACAACGACTGAAGCTTTCTTT.

This chain links TRBV6-5 with TRBJ2-7; 7 nucleotides align to TRBD2. Trimming cost V 2 bases and J 4 bases; bases outside gene matches: 5. The CDR3 covers 14 residues. Germline CDR1 MNHEY, CDR2 SVGAGI. CDR3 nucleotide sequence: TGTGCCAGCAGTTACGGGGGGGGAAGTTACGAGCAGTACTTC. It yields the protein CASSYGGGSYEQYF.

This clone was counted a single time. This chain links TRBV30 with TRBJ2-7; maybe TRBD1 (6 bases). Trimming cost V 0 bases and J 7 bases, with 25 bases left between them. Germline loops: CDR1 GTSNPN, CDR2 SVGIG (reference sequence). CDR3 size: 17 residues. The DNA for the CDR3 is TGTGCCTGGAGTGTGGTGTTCTTTTATGGGGGCCTGGGGGAGCAGTACTTC. Its protein is CAWSVVFFYGGLGEQYF.

The chain combines TRBV10-3 with TRBJ2-1, with TRBD1 matching 9 bases. Germline CDR1 reads ENHRY; CDR2 reads SYGVKD. The CDR3 sequence is 16 residues long. V shed 0 bases, J shed 6 bases, and the junction held 6 bases outside the gene matches. In DNA, the CDR3 is TGTGCCATCAGTGAGTCCACAGGGGGCGCAAGCAATGAGCAGTTCTTC. It codes for CAISESTGGASNEQFF.

This clone was counted a few times. The V call is TRBV5-1, the J call TRBJ1-6, with 7 positions matching TRBD1. Germline V lookup: CDR1 SGHRS, CDR2 YFSETQ. V was clipped by 7 bases and J by 8 bases; unmatched bases: 9. The CDR3 is 14 residues long. The CDR3 DNA follows: TGCGCCAGCGGCACAGGGGAGTATTATTCACCCCTCCACTTT. It yields the protein CASGTGEYYSPLHF.

The chain uses TRBV7-6 and TRBJ2-3, with unresolved D. Between the trimmed V and J ends, which lost 1 base and 0 bases, there was a span of 5 bases. CDR3 length equals 14 residues. Germline V lookup: CDR1 SGHVS, CDR2 FNYEAQ. The CDR3 nucleotides are TGTGCCAGCAGCTTAGATAGTAGCACAGATACGCAGTATTTT. This codes for CASSLDSSTDTQYF. The full variable domain, rest sourced from reference TRBV7-6 and TRBJ2-3, is GAGVSQSPRYKVTKRGQDVALRCDPISGHVSLYWYRQALGQGPEFLTYFNYEAQQDKSGLPNDRFSAERPEGSISTLTIQRTEQRDSAMYRCASSLDSSTDTQYFGPGTRLTVL.